The clone carrying this T cell receptor beta chain showed up just a few times. Its cognate antigen is unknown. The data derive from a study of CD8+ T cells in alopecia areata. Study background: Treated patients took oral tofacitinib at 5 to 10 mg twice daily. Percent of scalp involved defined treated patients' severity scores. Study-wide findings and caveats: Alopecia totalis/universalis scalp especially showed more expanded CD8+ clones than normal scalp. Sequences from scalp samples also cover resident alphabeta T cells of normal skin.

RNA, once extracted, was reverse transcribed into cDNA for use as the sequencing template. Here immunoSEQ multiplex PCR was the method, and the copy in TCRdb shows in-frame clones only, minus some. This sample has about 190,000 clones; 64% occur once, and the top ten carry around 4%. Treatment noted: oral pan-JAK inhibitor, 5-10 mg twice daily. This CDR3 spans 15 amino acids. V dropped 0 bases and J dropped 1 base, with 8 bases sitting between them. Germline V gene data show CDR1 as MNHEY and CDR2 as SVGAGI. The chain employs TRBV6-5 and TRBJ2-3; TRBD2 might be the D (6 bases). This receptor was obtained from a human donor with alopecia areata. The sample was CD4+ T cells sorted from blood, taken at week 4, from a patient treated with tofacitinib. CDR3 coding DNA: TGTGCCAGCAGTTACTCGTGGGGGGGCACAGATACGCAGTATTTT. Its protein product is CASSYSWGGTDTQYF.